Below are 23 T cell receptor beta chains sequenced from a single sample in a study of blood T cell repertoires in COVID-19. Generated by immunoSEQ multiplex PCR, the TCRdb table keeps only in-frame clones and is missing some. The sample consists of tens of thousands of clones, about nine tenths of them appearing once. The material sequenced was peripheral blood. Receptor source: a woman aged 60 to 75 with COVID-19, enrolled during active disease.

This chain links TRBV19 with TRBJ1-2; 8 bases align to TRBD1. Trimming at V came to 0 bases and at J to 4 bases, leaving 7 bases not matched to a gene. Germline values: CDR1 LNHDA, CDR2 SQIVND (reference sequence). This CDR3 spans 16 amino acids. In DNA, the CDR3 is TGTGCCAGTAGTATAGATCGGCAGGGGGCGAGCTATGGCTACACCTTC. Translated, it gives CASSIDRQGASYGYTF.

This clone was detected only once. The chain has TRBV6-5 and TRBJ1-1; no firm D call. V lost 2 bases and J lost 10, with 11 bases in between. The germline gives CDR1 MNHEY, CDR2 SVGAGI. The CDR3 is 12 amino acids. This CDR3 reads CASSYDGRRAFF. DNA for the CDR3: TGTGCCAGCAGTTACGATGGCCGCCGAGCTTTCTTT.

The chain carries TRBV7-2 and TRBJ2-2; 9 bases map to TRBD2. Per germline, CDR1 SGHTA and CDR2 FQGNSA. The V segment lost 5 bases and the J segment 8 bases; nucleotides outside the gene matches: 12. CDR3 length: 16 amino acids. In nucleotides, the CDR3 is TGTGCCAGCAGCCGCGGCGGCGGGGGGGCCGCTGGGGAGCTGTTTTTT. This sequence encodes CASSRGGGGAAGELFF.

This clone has only one observation. The chain recombines TRBV12-5 with TRBJ2-7; tentatively, D is TRBD2 (7 bases). Trimming stripped 0 bases from V and 1 base from J, with 16 bases between. This CDR3 is 17 amino acids long. CDR1 and CDR2 from the germline V gene are LGHNT and FRNRAP. The CDR3 region has the DNA TGTGCTAGTGGTTTGGTACGATGGCGGGGGCGATCCTACGAGCAGTACTTC. Amino acids: CASGLVRWRGRSYEQYF.

V and J are TRBV28 and TRBJ1-2, with 7 positions matching TRBD1. V trimming: 5 bases; J trimming: 3 bases; junction bases outside the gene matches: 6. This CDR3 is 14 amino acids long. Germline V lookup: CDR1 MDHEN, CDR2 SYDVKM. The CDR3 nucleotides are TGTGCCAGCAGTGTCCAACAGGGGCACTATGGCTACACCTTC. This encodes CASSVQQGHYGYTF.

The chain recombines TRBV9 with TRBJ2-7; unclear D gene. Germline V gene sequence: CDR1 SGDLS, CDR2 YYNGEE. Trimming stripped 4 bases from V and 2 bases from J, with 19 bases between. The CDR3 consists of 16 residues. CDR3 loop: CASSPESVAVPYEQYF. For the CDR3, the DNA is TGTGCCAGCAGCCCCGAATCGGTAGCTGTACCCTACGAGCAGTACTTC.

V and J are TRBV6-5 and TRBJ1-5, with D uncertain. V was trimmed by 6 bases and J by 2 bases, leaving 14 bases between them. The CDR3 extends over 15 amino acids. Germline loops: CDR1 MNHEY, CDR2 SVGAGI. The DNA of the CDR3 is TGTGCCAGCAGCAAACTCGAGGGCGGCAATCAGCCCCAGCATTTT. Translation: CASSKLEGGNQPQHF.

The rearrangement links TRBV19 to TRBJ1-4; no firm D call. The CDR3 is made up of 11 amino acids. From germline, CDR1 is LNHDA and CDR2 SQIVND (reference sequence). Between the trimmed V and J ends, which lost 8 bases and 8 bases, there was a span of 9 bases. CDR3 sequence: CASGGVEKLFF. DNA of the CDR3: TGTGCCAGTGGCGGAGTCGAAAAACTGTTTTTT.

The chain carries TRBV27 and TRBJ2-2, with D tentatively TRBD2 (6 bases). The germline CDR1 and CDR2 sequences are MNHEY and SMNVEV (reference sequence). V was clipped by 3 bases and J by 7 bases, with 9 bases between them. This CDR3 comprises 13 residues. The CDR3 loop is CASSLTGDGELFF. Here the CDR3 DNA reads TGTGCCAGCAGTTTGACGGGAGACGGGGAGCTGTTTTTT.

The chain has TRBV5-6 and TRBJ2-3, with a weak D call TRBD1 (7 bases). The CDR3 has 14 residues. CDR1 and CDR2 (germline): SGHDT, YYEEEE. Between the trimmed V and J ends, which lost 4 bases and 4 bases, there was a span of 13 bases. The CDR3 region has the DNA TGTGCCAGCAGCGACCAGGGGGGTTCAGATACGCAGTATTTT. This codes for CASSDQGGSDTQYF.

The chain has TRBV5-1 and TRBJ2-7, with no clear D. This CDR3 region has 12 residues. CDR1 SGHRS and CDR2 YFSETQ come from the germline V gene. V was cut by 3 bases and J by 6 bases, with 10 bases left in between. The DNA for the CDR3 is TGCGCCAGCAGCTCCTACGCGGCCGAGCAGTACTTC. This gives the protein CASSSYAAEQYF.

The chain couples TRBV6-6 to TRBJ2-7; TRBD1 matches 8 bases. With V trimmed by 7 bases and J by 3 bases, 5 bases remained unmatched. Germline CDR1 reads MNHNY; CDR2 reads SVGAGI (reference sequence). The CDR3 runs 13 residues. As DNA, the CDR3 is TGTGCCAGCACCCCGGGACAGGTCTACGAGCAGTACTTC. Translating it yields CASTPGQVYEQYF.

The genes are TRBV19 and TRBJ1-4; 10 positions agree with TRBD1. Germline CDR1 and CDR2: LNHDA and SQIVND (reference sequence). The CDR3 spans 17 residues. V dropped 6 bases and J dropped 0; count of bases not matched to a gene: 7. The CDR3 protein is CASRRQGAKATNEKLFF. The CDR3 coding sequence is TGTGCCAGTAGGAGACAGGGGGCGAAGGCAACTAATGAAAAACTGTTTTTT.

This chain uses TRBV3-1 (or the pseudogene TRBV3-2) with TRBJ2-3; 14 bases map to TRBD2. Germline V gene data show CDR1 as LGHDT and CDR2 as YNNKEL (reference sequence). The CDR3 is made up of 16 amino acids. V lost 1 base to trimming and J lost 4 bases; unmatched junction nucleotides: 1. The CDR3 spells CASSQAGLAGADTQYF. CDR3 DNA: TGTGCCAGCAGCCAAGCGGGACTAGCGGGAGCAGATACGCAGTATTTT.

The rearrangement uses TRBV7-9 and TRBJ1-1; no clear D. Trimming shortened V by 2 bases and J by 1 base, and 8 bases separated the two germline ends. Germline CDR1 SEHNR, CDR2 FQNEAQ (reference sequence). This CDR3 has 14 amino acids. For the CDR3, the DNA is TGTGCCAGCAGCTTACCAGGCCCGAACACTGAAGCTTTCTTT. It specifies CASSLPGPNTEAFF.

The chain is built from TRBV7-9 and TRBJ2-5; 12 nucleotides match TRBD2. The CDR3 length is 15 residues. Germline V gene lookup returns CDR1 SEHNR and CDR2 FQNEAQ (reference sequence). Trimming at V came to 4 bases and at J to 9 bases, leaving 9 bases not matched to a gene. CDR3 sequence: CASSSPSGGAAAQYF. The DNA for the CDR3 is TGTGCCAGCAGCTCACCTAGCGGGGGGGCAGCGGCCCAGTACTTC.

This clone was recorded only once. The chain recombines TRBV7-2 with TRBJ1-1, with 7 bases that match TRBD1. In germline, CDR1 is SGHTA, CDR2 FQGNSA. The CDR3 runs 13 residues. Losses at the gene ends were 4 bases for V and 11 bases for J; bases not matched to a gene: 10. The CDR3 coding sequence is TGTGCCAGCAGCTATTTCACAGGGGAGGAGGCTTTCTTT. Translated, it gives CASSYFTGEEAFF.

The chain links TRBV15 to TRBJ1-1; TRBD1 aligns across 8 bases. The CDR3 covers 16 residues. Germline CDR1 and CDR2: LNHNV and YYDKDF (reference sequence). V was clipped by 5 bases and J by 2 bases; unmatched bases: 10. The CDR3 reads CATSPPGQVRNTEAFF. CDR3 sequence (DNA): TGTGCCACCAGCCCTCCGGGACAGGTCCGAAACACTGAAGCTTTCTTT.

The chain joins TRBV27 to TRBJ2-1; 8 bases are shared with TRBD2. The J segment lost 2 bases and the V segment lost 0 bases, leaving 3 bases of the junction unmatched. The CDR3 has 16 amino acids. Germline V CDR1 and CDR2: MNHEY, SMNVEV (reference sequence). The CDR3 here is CASSLSAGGTYNEQFF. DNA of the CDR3: TGTGCCAGCAGTTTATCCGCGGGAGGAACCTACAATGAGCAGTTCTTC.

This chain uses TRBV27 with TRBJ2-7, with 8 bases matching TRBD1. The CDR3 spans 17 residues. After removal of 4 bases from V and 4 bases from J, the junction contained 15 bases not matched to a gene. Germline V CDR1 and CDR2: MNHEY, SMNVEV (reference sequence). The CDR3 is CASSSLSGGRGLYEQYF. The CDR3, as DNA: TGTGCCAGCAGTTCTCTCTCTGGGGGCAGGGGGCTATACGAGCAGTACTTC.

The chain has TRBV6-1 and TRBJ1-2, with no clear D. Germline lookup yields CDR1 MNHNS and CDR2 SASEGT. This CDR3 spans 14 amino acids. Trimming shortened V by 1 base and J by 3 bases, and 9 bases separated the two germline ends. The CDR3 DNA is TGTGCCAGCAGTGAAGTCAGGCGAGACTATGGCTACACCTTC. This translates into CASSEVRRDYGYTF.

There are a few counts of this clone. The chain carries TRBV5-6 and TRBJ1-5; D not resolved. This CDR3 has 16 residues. Trimming shortened V by 3 bases and J by 4 bases, and 17 bases separated the two germline ends. CDR1 and CDR2 (germline): SGHDT, YYEEEE. CDR3 bases: TGTGCCAGCAGCTCTCGACATCTGGGAGGGAATCAGCCCCAGCATTTT. It codes for CASSSRHLGGNQPQHF.

J is TRBJ1-4 and V is TRBV27, with unresolved D. The CDR3 length is 15 residues. Germline-derived CDR1 and CDR2 are MNHEY and SMNVEV (reference sequence). Trimming cost V 4 bases and J 4 bases, with 13 bases left between them. CDR3 DNA sequence: TGTGCCAGCAGTTCATTACGGGTCCGTAATGAAAAACTGTTTTTT. It yields the protein CASSSLRVRNEKLFF.